This T cell receptor (beta chain) was found in a study of T cell repertoires in cytomegalovirus infection. Study overall: CMV epitopes that were recently identified and HLA-C-restricted were used alongside well-studied HLA-B-restricted ones. Both CMV infection and a matching HLA type were indicated by public TCR beta signatures.

At least ten counts were recorded for this clonotype. Its antigen is undetermined. Study findings and constraints: Within the response measured ex vivo, HLA-C-restricted CMV-specific TCR beta clonotypes were dominant. Cumulative frequency of public TCR beta families picked out carriers of CMV plus the relevant HLA.

TCRdb recomputed calls from the reads with MiXCR, one row per CDR3 protein. The data show roughly 860,000 distinct CDR3 sequences, 30% to 35% seen once. The CDR3 spans 12 residues. V was clipped by 3 bases and J by 4 bases, with 6 bases between them. Germline assignment: CDR1 MNHEY and CDR2 SVGAGI. The sample consisted of cultured CD8+ T cells from PBMCs, taken from culture after CMV antigen stimulation. The chain is built from TRBV6-5 and TRBJ1-1; D gene uncertain. The source is a human donor in good health (CMV status not recorded). Some clones in this sample may be carry-over from other donors' samples. The CDR3 nucleotides read TGTGCCAGCAGTTATCTAGGCACTGAAGCTTTCTTT. It encodes CASSYLGTEAFF.